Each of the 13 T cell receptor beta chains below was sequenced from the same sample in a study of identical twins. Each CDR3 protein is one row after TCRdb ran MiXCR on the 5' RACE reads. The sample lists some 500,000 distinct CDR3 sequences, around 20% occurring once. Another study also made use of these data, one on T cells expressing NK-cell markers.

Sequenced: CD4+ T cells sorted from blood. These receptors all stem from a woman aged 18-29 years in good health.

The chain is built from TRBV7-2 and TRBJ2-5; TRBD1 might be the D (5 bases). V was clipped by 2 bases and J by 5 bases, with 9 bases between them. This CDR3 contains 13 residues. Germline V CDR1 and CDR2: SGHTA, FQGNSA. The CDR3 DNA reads TGTGCCAGCAGCTTACTCAGGGTGGAGACCCAGTACTTC. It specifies CASSLLRVETQYF.

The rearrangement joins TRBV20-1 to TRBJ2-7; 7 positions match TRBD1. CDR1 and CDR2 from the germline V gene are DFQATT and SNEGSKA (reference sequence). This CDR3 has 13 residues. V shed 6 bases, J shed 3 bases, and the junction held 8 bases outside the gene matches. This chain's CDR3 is CSAAGTDNYEQYF. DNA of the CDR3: TGCAGTGCCGCCGGGACAGACAACTACGAGCAGTACTTC.

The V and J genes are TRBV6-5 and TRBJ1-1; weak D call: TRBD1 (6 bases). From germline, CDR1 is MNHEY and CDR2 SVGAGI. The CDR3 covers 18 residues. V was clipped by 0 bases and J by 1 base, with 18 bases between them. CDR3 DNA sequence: TGTGCCAGCAGTTACTCTGCCCCCTTCAGGGGCTCGAACACTGAAGCTTTCTTT. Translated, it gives CASSYSAPFRGSNTEAFF.

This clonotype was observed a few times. The chain's CDR3 is CAITAGPDNEQFF. CDR3 nucleotide sequence: TGTGCCATCACCGCGGGTCCCGACAATGAGCAGTTCTTC. This chain uses TRBV10-3 with TRBJ2-1; D may be TRBD2 (5 bases). V was cut by 7 bases and J by 5 bases, with 12 bases left in between. This CDR3 comprises 13 residues. CDR1 is ENHRY and CDR2 is SYGVKD in the germline V gene.

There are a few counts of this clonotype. The CDR3 region has the DNA TGTGCCAGCAGCTTTTTATTGGCTAGCGGGAGGCTTGAGCAGTTCTTC. This translates into CASSFLLASGRLEQFF. This chain connects TRBV5-6 to TRBJ2-1; 11 bases are shared with TRBD2. Germline CDR1 and CDR2: SGHDT and YYEEEE. The CDR3 spans 16 residues. The ends lost 2 bases at V and 9 bases at J; junction bases unmatched: 10. Based on the CDR3 plus reference TRBV5-6 and TRBJ2-1, the full variable domain is DAGVTQSPTHLIKTRGQQVTLRCSPKSGHDTVSWYQQALGQGPQFIFQYYEEEERQRGNFPDRFSGHQFPNYSSELNVNALLLGDSALYLCASSFLLASGRLEQFFGPGTRLTVL.

CDR3 sequence (DNA): TGCGCCAGCAGCTTGGTCGGGGCGGACACCGGGGAGCTGTTTTTT. The encoded protein is CASSLVGADTGELFF. J is TRBJ2-2 and V is TRBV5-1; D is possibly TRBD1 or TRBD2 (5 bases each). Trimming took off 0 bases at V and 3 bases at J, with 9 bases between the two ends. Germline loops: CDR1 SGHRS, CDR2 YFSETQ. This CDR3 is built from 15 residues.

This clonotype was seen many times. CDR3 DNA sequence: TGTGCCAGCAGGAGGGGGACAGCCTACGAGCAGTACTTC. It is translated as CASRRGTAYEQYF. The rearrangement uses TRBV11-1 and TRBJ2-7; TRBD1 aligns across 7 bases. The length of the CDR3 is 13 residues. The germline CDR1 and CDR2 sequences are SGHAT and FQDESV (reference sequence). The trim removed 6 bases at V and 2 bases at J, leaving 4 bases unmatched.

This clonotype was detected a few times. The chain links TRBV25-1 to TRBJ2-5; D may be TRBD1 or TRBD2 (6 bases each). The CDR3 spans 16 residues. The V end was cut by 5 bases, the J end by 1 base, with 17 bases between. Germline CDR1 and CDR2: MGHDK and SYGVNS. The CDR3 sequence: CASSPIAGQGQETQYF. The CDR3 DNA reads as TGTGCCAGCAGTCCCATTGCGGGACAAGGCCAAGAGACCCAGTACTTC.

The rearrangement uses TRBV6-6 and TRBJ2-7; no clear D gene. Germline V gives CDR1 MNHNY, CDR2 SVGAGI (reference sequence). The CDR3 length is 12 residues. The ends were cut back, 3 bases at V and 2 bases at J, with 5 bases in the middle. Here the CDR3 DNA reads TGTGCCAGCAGTTATACCCCCTACGAGCAGTACTTC. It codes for CASSYTPYEQYF.

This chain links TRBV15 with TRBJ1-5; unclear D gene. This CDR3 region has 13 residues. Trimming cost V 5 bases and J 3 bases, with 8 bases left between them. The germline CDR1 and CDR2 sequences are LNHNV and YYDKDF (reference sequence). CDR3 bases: TGTGCCACCAGCGGGCAGGCCAATCAGCCCCAGCATTTT. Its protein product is CATSGQANQPQHF. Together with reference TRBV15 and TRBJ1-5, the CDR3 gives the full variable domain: DAMVIQNPRYQVTQFGKPVTLSCSQTLNHNVMYWYQQKSSQAPKLLFHYYDKDFNNEADTPDNFQSRRPNTSFCFLDIRSPGLGDTAMYLCATSGQANQPQHFGDGTRLSIL.

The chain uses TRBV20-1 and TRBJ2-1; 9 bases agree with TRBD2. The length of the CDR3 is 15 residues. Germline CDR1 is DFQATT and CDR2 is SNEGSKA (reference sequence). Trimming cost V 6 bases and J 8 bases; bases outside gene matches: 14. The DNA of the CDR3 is TGCAGTGCAGCCCCTAGGGCGGGAGGGCGTGATGAGCAGTTCTTC. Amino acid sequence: CSAAPRAGGRDEQFF.

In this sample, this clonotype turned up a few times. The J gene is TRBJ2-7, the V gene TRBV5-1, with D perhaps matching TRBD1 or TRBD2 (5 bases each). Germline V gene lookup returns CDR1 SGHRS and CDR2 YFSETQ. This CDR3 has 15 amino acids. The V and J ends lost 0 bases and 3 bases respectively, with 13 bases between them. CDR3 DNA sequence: TGCGCCAGCAGCTTGGCCGGGACGGAGTACTACGAGCAGTACTTC. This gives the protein CASSLAGTEYYEQYF.

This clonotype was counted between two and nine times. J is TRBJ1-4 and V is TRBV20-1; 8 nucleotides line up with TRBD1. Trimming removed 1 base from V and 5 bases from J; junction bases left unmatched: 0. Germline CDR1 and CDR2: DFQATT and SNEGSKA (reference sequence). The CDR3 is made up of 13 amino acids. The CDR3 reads CSARGQGNEKLFF. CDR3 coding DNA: TGCAGTGCTAGAGGACAGGGGAATGAAAAACTGTTTTTT.